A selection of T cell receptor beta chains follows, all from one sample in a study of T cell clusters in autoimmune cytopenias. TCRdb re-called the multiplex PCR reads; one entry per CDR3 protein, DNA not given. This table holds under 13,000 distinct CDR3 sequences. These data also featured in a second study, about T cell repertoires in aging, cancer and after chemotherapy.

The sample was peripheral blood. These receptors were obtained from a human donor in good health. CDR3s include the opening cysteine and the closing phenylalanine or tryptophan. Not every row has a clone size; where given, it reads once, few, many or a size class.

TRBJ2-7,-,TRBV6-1,CASSQDRGGPYEQYF
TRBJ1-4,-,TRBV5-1,CASSLTGSGNEKLFF
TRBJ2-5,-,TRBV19,CASSKREQETQYF
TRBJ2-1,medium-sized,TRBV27,CASSSQGAEQFF
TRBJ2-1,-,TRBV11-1,CASSKNRESNEQFF
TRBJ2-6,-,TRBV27,CASSFQGTLSGANVLTF
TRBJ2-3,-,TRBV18,CASRRDPGTDTQYF
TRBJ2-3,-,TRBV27,CASSLAGTDTQYF
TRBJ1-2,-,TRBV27,CASSSLRDGYTF
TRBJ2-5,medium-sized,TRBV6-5,CASSPASGGAETQYF
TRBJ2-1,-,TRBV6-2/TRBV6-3,CASNNPGGRANEQFF
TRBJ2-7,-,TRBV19,CASSLASGQIPYEQYF
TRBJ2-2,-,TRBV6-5,CASRLNPGGGTGELFF
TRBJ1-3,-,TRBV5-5,CASSLGQGGSPSGNTIYF
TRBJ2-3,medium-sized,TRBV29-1,CSVGAGSRADTQYF
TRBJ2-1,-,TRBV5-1,CASSLPLAGVSNEQFF
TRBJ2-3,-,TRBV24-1,CATSALTDTQYF